This TCR beta chain was sequenced for a study of blood T cell repertoires in COVID-19. Individuals drawn from 20 to 25 US areas were about 18 to 90 years old. Exposed study participants had met a COVID-19 case within 2 weeks before entry. Germline V CDR1 and CDR2: SGHVS, FQNEAQ. This CDR3 is built from 17 residues. Trimming left V 5 bases short and J 2 bases short, with 19 bases between. Clones were sequenced by immunoSEQ multiplex PCR, and TCRdb holds only the in-frame ones, with some missing. This sample carries about 370,000 clones, approximately 93% of them seen once, and the ten largest clones take roughly 0.86%. A single count supports this clone.

This chain links TRBV7-8 with TRBJ1-3; possible D gene TRBD1, 5 bases. The receptor comes from a middle-aged woman who had been exposed to COVID-19. Material for sequencing was PBMCs or T cells enriched from blood (not recorded which). CDR3 nucleotides: TGTGCCAGCAGCCCTCGACGACTGACAGTGACTGGAAACACCATATATTTT. This sequence encodes CASSPRRLTVTGNTIYF.